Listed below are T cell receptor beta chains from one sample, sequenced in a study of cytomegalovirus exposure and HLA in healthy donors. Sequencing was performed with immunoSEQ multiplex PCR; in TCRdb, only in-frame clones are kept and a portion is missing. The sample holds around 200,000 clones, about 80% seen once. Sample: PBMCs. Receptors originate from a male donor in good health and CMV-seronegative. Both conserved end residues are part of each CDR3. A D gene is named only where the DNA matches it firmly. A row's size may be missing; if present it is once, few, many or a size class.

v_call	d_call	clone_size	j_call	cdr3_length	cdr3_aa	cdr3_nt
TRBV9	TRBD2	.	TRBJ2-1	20	CASSVAPSGLAGRVYNEQFF	TGCGCCAGCAGCGTAGCCCCCTCGGGGCTAGCGGGAAGGGTCTACAATGAGCAGTTCTTC
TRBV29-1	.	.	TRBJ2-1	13	CSGGRGRYNEQFF	TGCAGCGGGGGCAGGGGGAGGTACAATGAGCAGTTCTTC
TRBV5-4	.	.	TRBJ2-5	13	CASSLALGGTQYF	TGTGCCAGCAGCTTGGCTTTGGGGGGGACCCAGTACTTC
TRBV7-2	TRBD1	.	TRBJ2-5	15	CASSRTGTGQETQYF	TGTGCCAGCAGCCGTACTGGGACAGGCCAAGAGACCCAGTACTTC
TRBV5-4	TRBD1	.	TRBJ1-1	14	CASSSNQGATEAFF	TGTGCCAGCAGCTCAAATCAGGGGGCCACTGAAGCTTTCTTT
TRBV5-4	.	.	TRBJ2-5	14	CASSSEGLQETQYF	TGTGCCAGCAGCTCCGAGGGACTTCAAGAGACCCAGTACTTC
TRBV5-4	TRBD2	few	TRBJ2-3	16	CASSLQTSFLTDTQYF	TGTGCCAGCAGCCTCCAGACTAGCTTCCTTACAGATACGCAGTATTTT
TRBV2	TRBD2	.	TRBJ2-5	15	CASGGGGRFQETQYF	TGTGCCAGCGGTGGAGGCGGGAGGTTTCAAGAGACCCAGTACTTC
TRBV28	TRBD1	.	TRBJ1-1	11	CATETGGRAFF	TGTGCCACCGAAACAGGGGGGAGAGCTTTCTTT
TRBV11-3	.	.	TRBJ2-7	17	CASSLLGSSGDAHEQYF	TGTGCCAGCAGCTTACTCGGATCGTCAGGGGACGCCCACGAGCAGTACTTC
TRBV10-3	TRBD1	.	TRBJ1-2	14	CATYPGQVIDGYTF	TGTGCCACCTACCCCGGACAGGTCATCGATGGCTACACCTTC
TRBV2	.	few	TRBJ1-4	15	CASSLARAGNEKLFF	TGTGCCAGCAGTCTTGCCCGGGCAGGGAATGAAAAACTGTTTTTT
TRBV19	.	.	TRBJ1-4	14	CASRDRGLNEKLFF	TGTGCCAGTAGGGACCGTGGACTTAATGAAAAACTGTTTTTT
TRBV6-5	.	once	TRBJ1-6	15	CASSYSFTANSPLHF	TGTGCCAGCAGTTACTCGTTCACAGCAAATTCACCCCTCCACTTT
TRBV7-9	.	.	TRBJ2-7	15	CASSFSQGMSYEQYF	TGTGCCAGCAGCTTTAGTCAGGGTATGTCCTACGAGCAGTACTTC
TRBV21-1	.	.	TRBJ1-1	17	CASSSNRQVRMNTEAFF	TGTGCCAGCAGCTCTAACCGACAGGTTCGCATGAACACTGAAGCTTTCTTT
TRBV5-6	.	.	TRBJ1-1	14	CASSLGGVNTEAFF	TGTGCCAGCAGCTTGGGGGGGGTTAACACTGAAGCTTTCTTT
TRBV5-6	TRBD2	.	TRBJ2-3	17	CASSLITLAGGGDTQYF	TGTGCCAGCAGCTTGATCACACTAGCGGGGGGGGGAGATACGCAGTATTTT
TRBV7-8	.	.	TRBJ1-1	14	CASSLRSMNTEAFF	TGTGCCAGCAGCTTAAGGAGTATGAACACTGAAGCTTTCTTT
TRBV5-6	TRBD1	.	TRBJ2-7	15	CASRKTGTGVHEQYF	TGTGCCAGCAGAAAAACCGGGACAGGGGTCCACGAGCAGTACTTC
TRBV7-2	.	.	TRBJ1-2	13	CASSLGTDYGYTF	TGTGCCAGCAGCTTAGGGACAGACTATGGCTACACCTTC
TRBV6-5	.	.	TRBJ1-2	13	CASIISPGGSYTF	TGTGCCAGCATAATATCCCCGGGGGGCAGCTACACCTTC
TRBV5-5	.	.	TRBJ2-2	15	CASSLGRGDTGELFF	TGTGCCAGCAGCTTGGGCAGGGGTGACACCGGGGAGCTGTTTTTT
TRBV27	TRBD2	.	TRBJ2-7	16	CASSLLAGRIPYEQYF	TGTGCCAGCAGTTTACTAGCGGGACGAATACCCTACGAGCAGTACTTC
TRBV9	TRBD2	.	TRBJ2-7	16	CASSPGLAGQNYEQYF	TGTGCCAGCAGCCCTGGACTAGCGGGGCAGAACTACGAGCAGTACTTC
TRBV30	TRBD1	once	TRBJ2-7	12	CASPGQGYEQYF	TGTGCCTCCCCGGGACAGGGATACGAGCAGTACTTC
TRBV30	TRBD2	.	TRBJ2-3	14	CAWTGGGGYGTQYF	TGTGCCTGGACTGGCGGGGGGGGGTATGGTACGCAGTATTTT
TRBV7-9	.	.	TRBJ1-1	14	CASSFEGGNTEAFF	TGTGCCAGCAGCTTTGAAGGAGGGAACACTGAAGCTTTCTTT